The clone carrying this TCR beta chain was observed a few times. The data are from a study of shared clonotypes between healthy human individuals. The table came from immunoSEQ multiplex PCR; TCRdb's copy has only in-frame clones and leaves some out. The data show roughly 500,000 clones, around 85% seen once. J lost 0 bases, V lost 4 bases, and 10 bases had no gene match. The CDR3 length is 17 residues. Germline V CDR1 and CDR2: SQVTM, ANQGSEA. The sequenced material came from PBMCs. V gene TRBV29-1 combines with J gene TRBJ2-3; 10 bases map to TRBD2. The receptor was isolated from a middle-aged woman in good health. Some clones in this sample may be carry-over from other donors' samples. CDR3 DNA: TGCAGCGTTGCCCCACCCTATAGCGGGAGGAGCACAGATACGCAGTATTTT. Its translation is CSVAPPYSGRSTDTQYF.